This T cell receptor (beta chain) was captured in a study of blood T cell repertoires in COVID-19. Study context: The analysed material was cDNA or gDNA that came from T cells, B-cell-depleted T cells, or PBMCs.

CDR1 and CDR2 (germline): KGHDR, SFDVKD. Trimming took 2 bases from V and 2 from J, leaving 23 bases between them. The CDR3 runs to 19 residues. Per the original methods: Nucleated cell number was recorded as an estimate derived from reference gene primer amplification. The data were produced by immunoSEQ multiplex PCR, yet TCRdb's version contains in-frame clones alone and is incomplete. V, J and clone size reflect that table, while D and trimming were determined from the DNA. Of about 220,000 clones listed, roughly 89% were seen once; the top ten hold about 2%. J is TRBJ1-2 and V is TRBV24-1; D gene unclear. The sequence was collected from a man aged 25-45 years who had recovered from COVID-19. The sequenced sample consisted of peripheral blood. The CDR3 region is CATSDSGGSPRGFNYGYTF. DNA for the CDR3: TGTGCCACCAGTGATTCGGGAGGATCTCCAAGAGGGTTCAACTATGGCTACACCTTC.